Below are 2 T cell receptor beta chains sequenced from a single sample in a study of blood T cell repertoires in COVID-19. The assay was immunoSEQ multiplex PCR, and TCRdb's table has in-frame clones only and misses some. The sample carries around 110,000 clones, over 55% recorded once. Sequenced material: peripheral blood. The receptor source for this set is a human donor with acute or convalescent COVID-19. The donor label of this sample is uncertain.

This clone has more than one count but fewer than ten. The chain employs TRBV6-4 and TRBJ2-1; maybe TRBD2 (6 bases). The CDR3 totals 15 residues. V lost 4 bases, J lost 0 bases, and 10 bases lay in between. The germline V gene has CDR1 MRHNA and CDR2 SNTAGT. The CDR3 DNA is TGTGCCAGCAGTGGGGACTGGAGCTCCTACAATGAGCAGTTCTTC. Translating it yields CASSGDWSSYNEQFF.

CDR3 region: CASSPRTSADTQYF. The CDR3 DNA reads TGTGCCAGTAGTCCCCGGACTAGCGCAGATACGCAGTATTTT. The chain joins TRBV19 to TRBJ2-3; TRBD2 agrees at 9 bases. Germline CDR1 and CDR2: LNHDA and SQIVND (reference sequence). V was clipped by 5 bases and J by 4 bases; unmatched bases: 4. CDR3 length equals 14 residues.